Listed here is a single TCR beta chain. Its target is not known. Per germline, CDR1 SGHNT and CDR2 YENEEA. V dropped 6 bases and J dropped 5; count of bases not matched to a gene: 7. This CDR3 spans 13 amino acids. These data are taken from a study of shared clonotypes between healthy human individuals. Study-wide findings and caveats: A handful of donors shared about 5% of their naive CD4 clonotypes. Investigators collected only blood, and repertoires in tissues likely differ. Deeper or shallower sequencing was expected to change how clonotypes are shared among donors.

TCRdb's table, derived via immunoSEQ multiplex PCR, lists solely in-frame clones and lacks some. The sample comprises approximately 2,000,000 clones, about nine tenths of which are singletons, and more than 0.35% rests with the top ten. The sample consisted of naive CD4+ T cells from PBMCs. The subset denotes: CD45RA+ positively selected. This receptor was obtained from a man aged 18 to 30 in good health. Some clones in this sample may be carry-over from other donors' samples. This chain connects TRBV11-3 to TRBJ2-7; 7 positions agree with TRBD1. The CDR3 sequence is CASSSGGENEQYF. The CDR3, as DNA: TGTGCCAGCAGTTCAGGGGGAGAAAACGAGCAGTACTTC.